The rows below give T cell receptor beta chains drawn from one sample of a study of regulatory T cells in long-lasting Graves disease. TCRdb reprocessed the multiplex PCR reads via MiXCR and lists one record per CDR3 protein. The table shows hundreds of thousands of distinct CDR3 sequences, with roughly 15% occurring only once. These data were also reused for a study on T cells in Graves' hyperthyroidism and ophthalmopathy.

The starting material was peripheral blood mononuclear cells (PBMCs), obtained at new diagnosis, from a patient treated with antithyroid drugs. The receptors were gathered from a woman younger than 45 with Graves disease. CDR3s include the opening cysteine and the closing phenylalanine or tryptophan. The order of the fields is clone size, CDR3 length, D gene, J gene, V gene, CDR3 protein, CDR3 DNA. D genes are given only for firm matches. Expanded clones get a size class; other rows say once, few or many, or leave the size out.

size: few
length: 17
D: TRBD1
J: TRBJ1-5
V: TRBV7-9
CDR3: CASSWILGQGANQPQHF
DNA: TGTGCCAGCAGCTGGATATTAGGACAGGGGGCAAATCAGCCCCAGCATTTT

size: many
length: 14
D: -
J: TRBJ2-1
V: TRBV2
CDR3: CASSLESLGNEQFF
DNA: TGTGCCAGCAGCTTAGAATCTTTGGGCAATGAGCAGTTCTTC

size: many
length: 14
D: -
J: TRBJ2-7
V: TRBV7-6
CDR3: CASSWDEGSYEQYF
DNA: TGTGCCAGCAGCTGGGACGAGGGCTCCTACGAGCAGTACTTC

size: many
length: 12
D: -
J: TRBJ1-5
V: TRBV28
CDR3: CATTPPGQPQHF
DNA: TGTGCCACCACCCCCCCCGGGCAGCCCCAGCATTTT

size: many
length: 18
D: -
J: TRBJ1-4
V: TRBV24-1
CDR3: CATSDPPGVQGGVEKLFF
DNA: TGTGCCACCAGTGATCCGCCTGGGGTTCAGGGTGGAGTTGAAAAACTGTTTTTT

size: -
length: 16
D: -
J: TRBJ2-1
V: TRBV7-3
CDR3: CASSLRPSVGSNEQFF
DNA: TGTGCCAGCAGCTTACGCCCCTCGGTAGGGAGTAATGAGCAGTTCTTC

size: few
length: 17
D: TRBD2
J: TRBJ2-7
V: TRBV5-1
CDR3: CASSLVPRVAGTYEQYF
DNA: TGCGCCAGCAGCTTGGTCCCCAGGGTAGCGGGGACCTACGAGCAGTACTTC

size: -
length: 19
D: TRBD2
J: TRBJ2-7
V: TRBV4-2
CDR3: CASSRGTSGITIRAHEQYF
DNA: TGTGCCAGCAGCCGCGGGACTAGCGGGATAACGATCCGTGCCCACGAGCAGTACTTC

size: few
length: 15
D: TRBD2
J: TRBJ2-2
V: TRBV30
CDR3: CAWSVGREGTGELFF
DNA: TGTGCCTGGAGTGTCGGCAGGGAGGGGACCGGGGAGCTGTTTTTT

size: few
length: 15
D: -
J: TRBJ1-5
V: TRBV20-1
CDR3: CSASRGGVSNQPQHF
DNA: TGCAGTGCTAGCAGGGGAGGGGTTAGCAATCAGCCCCAGCATTTT

size: few
length: 14
D: -
J: TRBJ2-4
V: TRBV24-1
CDR3: CATSGKEGNGIQYF
DNA: TGTGCCACCAGTGGAAAAGAGGGCAATGGCATTCAGTACTTC

size: -
length: 13
D: -
J: TRBJ2-7
V: TRBV20-1
CDR3: CSARPGPPGEQYF
DNA: TGCAGTGCTAGACCAGGGCCACCCGGGGAGCAGTACTTC

size: few
length: 15
D: TRBD2
J: TRBJ2-5
V: TRBV24-1
CDR3: CATSGGGPIQETQYF
DNA: TGTGCCACCAGCGGGGGGGGACCTATCCAAGAGACCCAGTACTTC

size: -
length: 15
D: -
J: TRBJ1-1
V: TRBV7-9
CDR3: CASSPRDRAGTGAFF
DNA: TGTGCCAGCAGCCCCAGGGACCGGGCGGGCACTGGGGCTTTCTTT

size: few
length: 13
D: -
J: TRBJ2-4
V: TRBV20-1
CDR3: CSPLLNPMDIQYF
DNA: TGCAGTCCGCTACTAAACCCCATGGACATTCAGTACTTC

size: few
length: 15
D: TRBD2
J: TRBJ2-3
V: TRBV30
CDR3: CAWSRNGLVTDTQYF
DNA: TGTGCCTGGAGTCGCAACGGACTAGTCACAGATACGCAGTATTTT

size: -
length: 12
D: TRBD1
J: TRBJ1-2
V: TRBV6-5
CDR3: CASSYSQGGPSF
DNA: TGTGCCAGCAGTTACTCTCAGGGGGGCCCTTCCTTC

size: -
length: 19
D: -
J: TRBJ2-1
V: TRBV14
CDR3: CASSQVVLEGGPLFNEQFF
DNA: TGTGCCAGCAGCCAAGTGGTTCTCGAAGGTGGACCTCTCTTTAATGAGCAGTTCTTC

size: -
length: 18
D: TRBD1
J: TRBJ2-7
V: TRBV28
CDR3: CASSPFLQRDRASYEQYF
DNA: TGTGCCAGCAGTCCCTTTCTTCAGAGGGACAGGGCCTCCTACGAGCAGTACTTC

size: few
length: 16
D: -
J: TRBJ1-4
V: TRBV2
CDR3: CASSRDGLPGDEKLFF
DNA: TGTGCCAGCAGCCGGGACGGCCTACCCGGTGATGAAAAACTGTTTTTT

size: many
length: 15
D: TRBD1
J: TRBJ1-3
V: TRBV10-3
CDR3: CAISRDRRSGNTIYF
DNA: TGTGCCATCAGCCGGGACAGACGCTCTGGAAACACCATATATTTT

size: many
length: 15
D: TRBD1
J: TRBJ1-2
V: TRBV6-1
CDR3: CASSGQGYKENGYTF
DNA: TGTGCCAGCAGTGGACAGGGTTATAAGGAGAATGGCTACACCTTC

size: -
length: 16
D: -
J: TRBJ2-1
V: TRBV20-1
CDR3: CSARGLAGFPYNEQFF
DNA: TGCAGTGCTAGAGGGCTAGCTGGCTTCCCCTACAATGAGCAGTTCTTC

size: few
length: 8
D: -
J: TRBJ1-2
V: TRBV20-1
CDR3: CSVTGYTF
DNA: TGCAGTGTGACCGGCTACACCTTC

size: many
length: 15
D: TRBD1
J: TRBJ1-5
V: TRBV6-1
CDR3: CASRGGQGSNQPQHF
DNA: TGTGCCAGCAGAGGAGGACAGGGTAGCAATCAGCCCCAGCATTTT

size: once
length: 11
D: -
J: TRBJ2-5
V: TRBV7-2
CDR3: CASSLHETRYF
DNA: TGTGCCAGCAGCTTACACGAGACCCGGTACTTC